Listed below are T cell receptor beta chains from one sample, sequenced in a study of CD4 T cell repertoires in COVID-19. Sequencing was performed with immunoSEQ multiplex PCR; in TCRdb, only in-frame clones are kept and a portion is missing. The table lists about 75,000 clones, about four fifths of them singletons. Sequences were derived from CD4+ T cells from peripheral blood, sampled after recovery from COVID-19. The receptor set was obtained from a human donor who had COVID-19. Each CDR3 is given with its conserved first and last residue. D genes are given only for firm matches. Only some rows state a clone size, as once, few, many or a class for expanded clones.

TRBJ1-2 few TRBV9 TRBD1 CASSVGVGEGQGTGGYTF TGTGCCAGCAGCGTAGGGGTTGGGGAGGGACAGGGAACGGGTGGCTACACCTTC
TRBJ2-3 - TRBV7-8 - CASSHSQGEADTQYF TGTGCCAGCAGTCATTCTCAGGGGGAGGCAGATACGCAGTATTTT
TRBJ1-1 - TRBV7-9 TRBD1 CASSRYRTGGTEAFF TGTGCCAGCAGCAGATACCGGACAGGAGGCACTGAAGCTTTCTTT
TRBJ1-1 - TRBV29-1 TRBD1 CSVGDRGTEAFF TGCAGCGTTGGGGACAGGGGGACTGAAGCTTTCTTT
TRBJ1-1 few TRBV14 TRBD1 CASSQSLGTGTEAFF TGTGCCAGCAGCCAATCATTAGGGACAGGGACTGAAGCTTTCTTT
TRBJ2-1 - TRBV28 - CASSFSRYNEQFF TGTGCCAGCAGTTTTTCCCGATACAATGAGCAGTTCTTC
TRBJ1-2 - TRBV6-5 - CASSYGGSGGYTF TGTGCCAGCAGTTACGGGGGATCGGGTGGCTACACCTTC
TRBJ1-2 - TRBV30 - CAWWDTVGYTF TGTGCCTGGTGGGACACCGTTGGCTACACCTTC
TRBJ2-3 - TRBV24-1 TRBD2 CATSDPRGSGRSTDTQYF TGTGCCACCAGTGATCCCCGGGGCAGCGGGAGGAGCACAGATACGCAGTATTTT
TRBJ1-5 - TRBV2 - CASSVGSSNQPQHF TGTGCCAGCAGTGTAGGGTCTAGCAATCAGCCCCAGCATTTT
TRBJ2-1 - TRBV2 - CASSERAGTPPEQFF TGTGCCAGCAGTGAGAGGGCGGGCACTCCTCCTGAGCAGTTCTTC
TRBJ1-2 - TRBV18 TRBD1 CASSPIGNRGPLSNYGYTF TGTGCCAGCTCACCAATAGGAAACAGGGGCCCCTTATCTAACTATGGCTACACCTTC
TRBJ1-2 - TRBV19 - CASSLVRDPYGYTF TGTGCCAGTAGTTTGGTGAGGGATCCGTATGGCTACACCTTC
TRBJ2-1 - TRBV14 - CASSQGVRPNNEQFF TGTGCCAGCAGCCAAGGGGTTAGGCCCAACAATGAGCAGTTCTTC
TRBJ2-7 - TRBV7-6 TRBD1 CASSLDGRGGFYEQYF TGTGCCAGCAGCTTAGATGGGAGAGGGGGCTTTTACGAGCAGTACTTC
TRBJ2-1 once TRBV5-1 - CASSGRGLYKNEQFF TGCGCCAGCAGCGGGCGCGGTTTATATAAGAATGAGCAGTTCTTC
TRBJ2-5 once TRBV18 - CASSTQETQYF TGTGCCAGCTCAACCCAAGAGACCCAGTACTTC
TRBJ1-6 - TRBV7-6 TRBD1 CASSWDRDVGRSPLHF TGTGCCAGCAGCTGGGACAGGGATGTTGGTAGATCACCCCTCCACTTT
TRBJ2-3 - TRBV6-5 - CASSPRSGLVDTQYF TGTGCCAGCAGTCCCCGATCTGGGTTGGTAGATACGCAGTATTTT
TRBJ1-3 - TRBV11-2 - CASSLNLALTDTIYF TGTGCCAGCAGCTTAAACTTGGCGCTCACTGACACCATATATTTT
TRBJ1-1 - TRBV30 TRBD1 CAWSMGQVNSEAFF TGTGCCTGGAGTATGGGACAGGTAAATTCTGAAGCTTTCTTT
TRBJ1-3 few TRBV27 - CASSKVPPGNTIYF TGTGCCAGCAGTAAAGTCCCCCCTGGAAACACCATATATTTT
TRBJ2-2 - TRBV7-9 TRBD1 CASSLTGGRTGELFF TGTGCCAGCAGCTTAACAGGGGGCCGCACCGGGGAGCTGTTTTTT
TRBJ1-2 - TRBV7-8 TRBD1 CASSLVDRGSYGYTF TGTGCCAGCAGCTTAGTCGACAGGGGGAGTTATGGCTACACCTTC
TRBJ2-5 - TRBV3-1/TRBV3-2 TRBD2 CASSTGLAGDETQYF TGTGCCAGCAGCACGGGACTAGCGGGGGATGAGACCCAGTACTTC